This paragraph reports one T cell receptor (beta chain). This specimen belongs to a study of shared clonotypes between healthy human individuals. V was pared by 6 bases and J by 1 base, with 16 bases between. The CDR3 consists of 15 residues. Per the germline V gene, CDR1 is SGHRS and CDR2 is YFSETQ. TCRdb keeps only in-frame clones here, not all; method: immunoSEQ multiplex PCR. The sample lists 2 million to 2.5 million clones, 85% to 95% occurring once. Sequencing was done on a sample of naive CD4+ T cells from PBMCs. The subset was: CD45RA+ positively selected. This clonotype originated in a man younger than 30 in good health. Some clones in this sample may be carry-over from other donors' samples. The J gene is TRBJ1-1, the V gene TRBV5-1, with D maybe TRBD1 (5 bases). The CDR3 spells CASNLGAGPNTEAFF. CDR3 in DNA: TGCGCCAGCAACTTAGGGGCCGGGCCGAACACTGAAGCTTTCTTT.